This T cell receptor (beta chain) was retrieved from a study of shared clonotypes between healthy human individuals. Study-level background: Aged between 18 and 49, the donors were two women and three men. General study points: Estimated richness was generally greater in naive than memory subsets.

Note on this clone: Its antigen is still unknown.

With 2 bases removed from V and 9 bases from J, the gap between germline ends came to 11 bases. The CDR3 length is 14 residues. CDR1 is SGHAT and CDR2 is FQNNGV in the germline V gene. Method: immunoSEQ multiplex PCR; TCRdb's copy keeps in-frame clones and lacks some. The sample includes about 2 million clones, 95% of them seen just once. Adult donors, all healthy and HIV-negative, had no recent acute infections or vaccinations. Sequencing was carried out using naive CD4+ T cells sorted from blood. Subset specified: CD45RA+ positively selected. The V call is TRBV11-2, the J call TRBJ1-6; unclear D gene. The receptor was isolated from a man aged 18 to 30 in good health. DNA of the CDR3: TGTGCCAGCAGCTTACCCGTCGGTTCTTCACCCCTCCACTTT. This sequence encodes CASSLPVGSSPLHF.